This is a list of T cell receptor beta chains from one sample in a study of shared T cell receptors in the human thymus. The assay was immunoSEQ multiplex PCR, and TCRdb's table has in-frame clones only and misses some. The sample yields 500,000 to 550,000 clones, about 80% seen once. These data also featured in a second study, about human thymus T cells.

Sequencing used thymocytes. All receptors come from a boy under three years old with a congenital heart defect. Both conserved end residues are part of each CDR3. A D gene is named only where the DNA matches it firmly. Only some rows state a clone size, as once, few, many or a class for expanded clones.

d_call	clone_size	v_call	j_call	cdr3_aa	cdr3_nt
TRBD2	.	TRBV4-2	TRBJ2-7	CASSQETPGTSGRYEQYF	TGTGCCAGCAGCCAAGAAACCCCCGGGACTAGCGGGAGATACGAGCAGTACTTC
TRBD2	.	TRBV10-3	TRBJ2-1	CAISGRSGRPYNEQFF	TGTGCCATCAGTGGAAGAAGCGGGAGGCCTTACAATGAGCAGTTCTTC
.	.	TRBV13	TRBJ2-7	CASSPRSAYEQYF	TGTGCCAGCAGCCCCCGTAGTGCCTACGAGCAGTACTTC
.	.	TRBV7-9	TRBJ2-7	CASSRVPLEQYF	TGTGCCAGCAGCCGTGTCCCCCTCGAGCAGTACTTC
TRBD2	.	TRBV23-1	TRBJ2-3	CASSQSQGGRRTDTQYF	TGCGCCAGCAGTCAATCGCAGGGCGGGAGGAGGACAGATACGCAGTATTTT
.	.	TRBV27	TRBJ1-5	CASSLGGRGSNQPQHF	TGTGCCAGCAGCCTAGGGGGTCGCGGGAGCAATCAGCCCCAGCATTTT
TRBD1	few	TRBV28	TRBJ1-1	CASSLSGQGMNTEAFF	TGTGCCAGCAGTTTATCGGGACAGGGGATGAACACTGAAGCTTTCTTT
.	.	TRBV29-1	TRBJ2-7	CSVEAAGGLRHEQYF	TGCAGCGTTGAAGCGGCAGGGGGGCTTCGGCACGAGCAGTACTTC
.	.	TRBV5-1	TRBJ2-7	CASSPTRQGGNSYEQYF	TGCGCCAGCAGCCCAACCCGCCAAGGAGGGAACTCCTACGAGCAGTACTTC
TRBD1	.	TRBV6-1	TRBJ1-5	CASSEGQLNQPQHF	TGTGCCAGCAGTGAGGGACAGCTCAATCAGCCCCAGCATTTT
TRBD2	.	TRBV6-4	TRBJ2-1	CASSDSTGTSNNEQFF	TGTGCCAGCAGTGACTCAACCGGGACTAGCAACAATGAGCAGTTCTTC
.	.	TRBV11-3	TRBJ2-3	CASSRGTSTDTQYF	TGTGCCAGCAGCAGAGGGACTAGCACAGATACGCAGTATTTT
.	.	TRBV6-5	TRBJ2-7	CASSYGHAYEQYF	TGTGCCAGCAGTTACGGGCACGCGTACGAGCAGTACTTC
TRBD1	.	TRBV11-2	TRBJ2-1	CASSPDRGVYNEQFF	TGTGCCAGCAGCCCGGACAGGGGAGTTTACAATGAGCAGTTCTTC
.	.	TRBV11-1	TRBJ2-7	CASSLEQASTYEQYF	TGTGCCAGCAGCCTAGAGCAAGCCTCCACCTACGAGCAGTACTTC
.	once	TRBV29-1	TRBJ2-3	CSAQRAPAQDTQYF	TGCAGCGCCCAGCGCGCACCCGCACAAGATACGCAGTATTTT
TRBD2	.	TRBV19	TRBJ2-7	CASSIGSEREVYEQYF	TGTGCCAGTAGTATAGGTTCGGAGCGGGAGGTCTACGAGCAGTACTTC
.	.	TRBV27	TRBJ2-1	CASSFGQQSSYNEQFF	TGTGCCAGCAGTTTTGGACAGCAATCCTCCTACAATGAGCAGTTCTTC
.	few	TRBV14	TRBJ2-7	CASSPNRADEQYF	TGTGCCAGCAGCCCGAACAGGGCGGACGAGCAGTACTTC
.	.	TRBV18	TRBJ2-1	CASSPQYSEPEAGNEQFF	TGTGCCAGCTCACCACAGTACTCGGAGCCGGAGGCCGGCAATGAGCAGTTCTTC
TRBD1	once	TRBV5-1	TRBJ2-1	CASSFGTGRYNEQFF	TGCGCCAGCAGCTTTGGGACAGGGAGGTACAATGAGCAGTTCTTC
TRBD2	.	TRBV7-9	TRBJ2-4	CASSLGSGRRDIQYF	TGTGCCAGCAGCTTAGGTAGCGGGAGGAGGGACATTCAGTACTTC
TRBD2	few	TRBV27	TRBJ2-7	CARTTRYLAGCSYEQYF	TGTGCCAGAACCACCCGGTATCTAGCGGGTTGCTCCTACGAGCAGTACTTC
.	.	TRBV5-4	TRBJ1-1	CASSPGGHLTEAFF	TGTGCCAGCAGCCCGGGGGGACACCTCACTGAAGCTTTCTTT
.	few	TRBV27	TRBJ1-5	CASSRGPQHF	TGTGCCAGCAGCCGGGGGCCCCAGCATTTT
TRBD1	.	TRBV28	TRBJ1-4	CASFGTGIEKLFF	TGTGCCAGCTTCGGGACAGGGATCGAAAAACTGTTTTTT
TRBD2	.	TRBV27	TRBJ2-7	CASSFSGIRYEQYF	TGTGCCAGCAGTTTTAGCGGGATAAGATACGAGCAGTACTTC
TRBD2	.	TRBV11-3	TRBJ2-7	CASSLVISGRAYEQYF	TGTGCCAGCAGCTTAGTTATAAGCGGGAGGGCCTACGAGCAGTACTTC
TRBD1	.	TRBV5-6	TRBJ2-3	CASSLSEVGQGTDTQYF	TGTGCCAGCAGCCTCTCCGAGGTAGGACAGGGCACAGATACGCAGTATTTT
.	.	TRBV5-4	TRBJ2-1	CASSYRAVHNNEQFF	TGTGCCAGCAGCTACAGGGCGGTACACAACAATGAGCAGTTCTTC
.	.	TRBV30	TRBJ2-3	CAWSVPGRLDTQYF	TGTGCCTGGAGTGTACCCGGGAGATTAGATACGCAGTATTTT
TRBD1	.	TRBV15	TRBJ1-2	CATSRTTGEVYGYTF	TGTGCCACCAGCAGGACGACAGGGGAGGTCTATGGCTACACCTTC
TRBD2	.	TRBV9	TRBJ2-7	CASSPRGRGYEQYF	TGTGCCAGCAGCCCCCGGGGGAGGGGATACGAGCAGTACTTC
TRBD2	.	TRBV6-1	TRBJ2-5	CASSRTSGIQETQYF	TGTGCCAGCAGCCGGACTAGCGGGATCCAAGAGACCCAGTACTTC
.	.	TRBV4-2	TRBJ2-5	CASSQDWTTQRDQETQYF	TGTGCCAGCAGCCAAGATTGGACTACTCAGCGAGACCAAGAGACCCAGTACTTC
.	few	TRBV4-1	TRBJ2-7	CASSQGAGSSYEQYF	TGCGCCAGCAGCCAAGGAGCGGGTAGCTCCTACGAGCAGTACTTC
TRBD2	.	TRBV7-8	TRBJ2-7	CASSPGLAIINEQYF	TGTGCCAGCAGCCCCGGACTAGCGATAATCAACGAGCAGTACTTC
TRBD1	.	TRBV27	TRBJ1-5	CASSLNFRGPQPQHF	TGTGCCAGCAGTTTAAATTTCAGGGGGCCCCAGCCCCAGCATTTT
TRBD2	.	TRBV7-9	TRBJ2-1	CASSSSLLSGRALPNEQFF	TGTGCCAGCAGCTCCTCCCTTTTAAGCGGGAGGGCCCTACCCAATGAGCAGTTCTTC
TRBD1	.	TRBV29-1	TRBJ1-1	CSVGDSGPNTEAFF	TGCAGCGTTGGGGACAGTGGGCCGAACACTGAAGCTTTCTTT
TRBD2	.	TRBV12-5	TRBJ2-1	CASGRPSGRIGNEQFF	TGTGCTAGTGGCCGTCCTAGCGGGAGGATAGGGAATGAGCAGTTCTTC
.	few	TRBV28	TRBJ1-3	CASSLSGTGNTIYF	TGTGCCAGCAGTTTATCCGGGACTGGAAACACCATATATTTT
TRBD1	.	TRBV2	TRBJ1-3	CASRGGGQGADGNTIYF	TGTGCCAGCAGAGGGGGTGGACAGGGGGCGGATGGAAACACCATATATTTT
.	.	TRBV11-2	TRBJ1-1	CASSLEGACLTEAFF	TGTGCCAGCAGCTTAGAAGGGGCCTGTCTTACTGAAGCTTTCTTT
TRBD1	.	TRBV28	TRBJ2-3	CASSYPLTGGPSTDTQYF	TGTGCCAGCAGTTACCCCCTGACAGGGGGCCCTAGCACAGATACGCAGTATTTT
TRBD2	.	TRBV28	TRBJ2-3	CASSCPGTSVADTQYF	TGTGCCAGCAGTTGCCCAGGGACTAGCGTTGCAGATACGCAGTATTTT
TRBD2	.	TRBV29-1	TRBJ2-3	CSVSGWTSGDTDTQYF	TGCAGCGTCTCCGGCTGGACTAGCGGAGACACAGATACGCAGTATTTT
TRBD1	.	TRBV6-4	TRBJ2-2	CASSDWDRGLAGELFF	TGTGCCAGCAGTGACTGGGACAGGGGCCTAGCCGGGGAGCTGTTTTTT
.	.	TRBV6-6	TRBJ1-1	CASSPLGGLHTEAFF	TGTGCCAGCAGTCCCCTGGGGGGACTGCACACTGAAGCTTTCTTT
TRBD1	.	TRBV28	TRBJ1-4	CASSRGTVNEKLFF	TGTGCCAGCAGTAGAGGGACAGTAAATGAAAAACTGTTTTTT
TRBD1	few	TRBV6-1	TRBJ1-5	CASSERQGREPQHF	TGTGCCAGCAGTGAACGACAGGGGCGGGAGCCCCAGCATTTT
.	few	TRBV6-5	TRBJ1-3	CASSYSGGSGNTIYF	TGTGCCAGCAGTTACTCCGGCGGTTCTGGAAACACCATATATTTT
TRBD1	.	TRBV5-4	TRBJ2-2	CASSPDRGLIGELFF	TGTGCCAGCAGCCCGGACAGGGGGCTTATCGGGGAGCTGTTTTTT